The clone carrying this T cell receptor beta chain was observed once. Its matching antigen is unknown. The length of the CDR3 is 14 residues. Trimming stripped 3 bases from V and 0 bases from J, with 7 bases between. This sample was included in a study of T-cell memory formation after mild COVID-19. Study outcomes and limitations: A second wave of clones peaked on day 37, and their SARS-CoV-2 specificity went unconfirmed.

In TCRdb, the 5' RACE reads were re-called with MiXCR into one record per CDR3 protein. Here the sample spans some 440,000 distinct CDR3 sequences, roughly 23% being singletons. J is TRBJ2-3 and V is TRBV12-3 or TRBV12-4, with D unresolved. Sequencing was done on a sample of PBMCs or a T cell subset sorted from them (not recorded which). This receptor was identified in an adult woman who had mild COVID-19 (a few samples of this study predate the infection). Cell type and time point are not known. CDR3 sequence: CASSLYTSTDTQYF. The CDR3 DNA reads as TGTGCCAGCAGTTTGTATACAAGCACAGATACGCAGTATTTT.